A selection of T cell receptor beta chains follows, all from one sample in a study of blood T cell repertoires in COVID-19. Measured with immunoSEQ multiplex PCR; TCRdb has only the in-frame clones, and not every one. The sample lists around 150,000 clones, approximately 80% seen once, with more than 2% in the top ten. The sample was peripheral blood. All receptors come from a man aged 65 to 79 with acute or convalescent COVID-19. Both conserved end residues are part of each CDR3. Fields, in order: J gene, V gene, clone size, D gene, CDR3 DNA, CDR3 protein. The D gene is left open where the match is weak. Expanded clones are given a class, and other clones once, few, many or no size at all.

j_call: TRBJ2-5; v_call: TRBV19; clone_size: NA; d_call: NA; cdr3_nt: TGTGCCAGTAGTTCACATCGATCAGGGGCCTCACGGGAGACCCAGTACTTC; cdr3_aa: CASSSHRSGASRETQYF
j_call: TRBJ2-1; v_call: TRBV5-1; clone_size: NA; d_call: NA; cdr3_nt: TGCGCCAGCAGCCCGGGAAGCGGATACAATGAGCAGTTCTTC; cdr3_aa: CASSPGSGYNEQFF
j_call: TRBJ2-1; v_call: TRBV10-3; clone_size: NA; d_call: TRBD1; cdr3_nt: TGTGCCATCAGGGCGGGGGACAGGGGGAATGAGCAGTTCTTC; cdr3_aa: CAIRAGDRGNEQFF
j_call: TRBJ2-3; v_call: TRBV27; clone_size: NA; d_call: NA; cdr3_nt: TGTGCCAGCAGCCTGACAGGCCGCAGCACAGATACGCAGTATTTT; cdr3_aa: CASSLTGRSTDTQYF
j_call: TRBJ1-1; v_call: TRBV28; clone_size: NA; d_call: NA; cdr3_nt: TGTGCCAGCAGTTTAATTCGGGAAGCTTTCTTT; cdr3_aa: CASSLIREAFF
j_call: TRBJ2-4; v_call: TRBV28; clone_size: NA; d_call: TRBD2; cdr3_nt: TGTGCCAGCAGTTTCCGACTAGCGGGGGGGCGGTACATTCAGTACTTC; cdr3_aa: CASSFRLAGGRYIQYF
j_call: TRBJ2-7; v_call: TRBV18; clone_size: NA; d_call: TRBD1; cdr3_nt: TGTGCCAGCTCACCAGCAACTGGGACAGGGGGTATAAACGAGCAGTACTTC; cdr3_aa: CASSPATGTGGINEQYF
j_call: TRBJ2-2; v_call: TRBV7-8; clone_size: NA; d_call: NA; cdr3_nt: TGTGCCAGCAGCTTTATTCAGGGGCCGGCCGGGGAGCTGTTTTTT; cdr3_aa: CASSFIQGPAGELFF
j_call: TRBJ2-3; v_call: TRBV9; clone_size: NA; d_call: NA; cdr3_nt: TGTGCCAGCAGCGTAGCGGGCGGGGAGGTAGATACGCAGTATTTT; cdr3_aa: CASSVAGGEVDTQYF
j_call: TRBJ2-3; v_call: TRBV30; clone_size: NA; d_call: NA; cdr3_nt: TGTGCCTGGAATAAGCAGGCAGGGTTGAGCACAGATACGCAGTATTTT; cdr3_aa: CAWNKQAGLSTDTQYF
j_call: TRBJ1-2; v_call: TRBV10-3; clone_size: NA; d_call: NA; cdr3_nt: TGTGCCATCAGTAGACACAATTCTAACTATGGCTACACCTTC; cdr3_aa: CAISRHNSNYGYTF
j_call: TRBJ2-1; v_call: TRBV24-1; clone_size: NA; d_call: TRBD1; cdr3_nt: TGTGCCACCAGTGAAGGGACAGGGAATAGGGATGAGCAGTTCTTC; cdr3_aa: CATSEGTGNRDEQFF
j_call: TRBJ2-7; v_call: TRBV10-1; clone_size: NA; d_call: TRBD2; cdr3_nt: TGCGCCAGCATGAAACTAGCGGGAGCCGTCTACGAGCAGTACTTC; cdr3_aa: CASMKLAGAVYEQYF
j_call: TRBJ1-6; v_call: TRBV9; clone_size: NA; d_call: TRBD1; cdr3_nt: TGTGCCAGCAGCGCCCGGGACAGAAATTCACCCCTCCACTTT; cdr3_aa: CASSARDRNSPLHF
j_call: TRBJ1-5; v_call: TRBV30; clone_size: NA; d_call: TRBD1; cdr3_nt: TGTGCCTGGAGTCCTGGACAGGGTACGCCCCAGCATTTT; cdr3_aa: CAWSPGQGTPQHF
j_call: TRBJ1-1; v_call: TRBV7-2; clone_size: NA; d_call: NA; cdr3_nt: TGTGCCAGCAGCTTATGGCAGGGCTCTGAAGCTTTCTTT; cdr3_aa: CASSLWQGSEAFF
j_call: TRBJ2-1; v_call: TRBV4-1; clone_size: NA; d_call: NA; cdr3_nt: TGCGCCAGCAGCCAACGGGGTTACAATGAGCAGTTCTTC; cdr3_aa: CASSQRGYNEQFF
j_call: TRBJ2-5; v_call: TRBV18; clone_size: NA; d_call: TRBD2; cdr3_nt: TGTGCCAGCTCACCACCGGGACTAGCGGGAGTTTCAGGAGAGACCCAGTACTTC; cdr3_aa: CASSPPGLAGVSGETQYF
j_call: TRBJ1-1; v_call: TRBV7-9; clone_size: once; d_call: NA; cdr3_nt: TGTGCCAGCAGCTTAGTCGGGGTTGAAGCTTTCTTT; cdr3_aa: CASSLVGVEAFF
j_call: TRBJ2-3; v_call: TRBV11-2; clone_size: NA; d_call: NA; cdr3_nt: TGTGCCAGCAGCAAGCTAGGGGTGGATACGCAGTATTTT; cdr3_aa: CASSKLGVDTQYF
j_call: TRBJ2-2; v_call: TRBV7-9; clone_size: few; d_call: NA; cdr3_nt: TGTGCCAGCATCACAGGGTTCCGGGCCGGGGAGCTGTTTTTT; cdr3_aa: CASITGFRAGELFF
j_call: TRBJ2-5; v_call: TRBV28; clone_size: NA; d_call: TRBD1; cdr3_nt: TGTGCCAGCAGTCGGACAGGGTGGTTCCAAGAGACCCAGTACTTC; cdr3_aa: CASSRTGWFQETQYF
j_call: TRBJ1-4; v_call: TRBV7-2; clone_size: NA; d_call: NA; cdr3_nt: TGTGCCAGCAGCTTGCGTACAGGGATTGAAAAACTGTTTTTT; cdr3_aa: CASSLRTGIEKLFF
j_call: TRBJ2-1; v_call: TRBV11-2; clone_size: NA; d_call: TRBD2; cdr3_nt: TGTGCCAGCAGTCACAACCCCGGGAGGCCCACGGATGAGCAGTTCTTC; cdr3_aa: CASSHNPGRPTDEQFF
j_call: TRBJ2-1; v_call: TRBV19; clone_size: many; d_call: NA; cdr3_nt: TGTGCCAGTAGTATGGGGGGACAGTTGAACTCCTACAATGAGCAGTTCTTC; cdr3_aa: CASSMGGQLNSYNEQFF
j_call: TRBJ1-1; v_call: TRBV18; clone_size: NA; d_call: TRBD1; cdr3_nt: TGTGCCAGCTCACCACGGAGTTCTAAGACAGGGGAGAACACTGAAGCTTTCTTT; cdr3_aa: CASSPRSSKTGENTEAFF
j_call: TRBJ2-7; v_call: TRBV28; clone_size: NA; d_call: NA; cdr3_nt: TGTGCCAACTCCCAACAGGCGTCCTACGAGCAGTACTTC; cdr3_aa: CANSQQASYEQYF
j_call: TRBJ2-3; v_call: TRBV27; clone_size: NA; d_call: NA; cdr3_nt: TGTGCCAGCAGTCCATTGAGGAGCCCAGATACGCAGTATTTT; cdr3_aa: CASSPLRSPDTQYF
j_call: TRBJ2-7; v_call: TRBV7-9; clone_size: NA; d_call: TRBD1; cdr3_nt: TGTGCCAGCAGCTTAGTTGGGGCAGGGGGTTACGAGCAGTACTTC; cdr3_aa: CASSLVGAGGYEQYF
j_call: TRBJ2-7; v_call: TRBV19; clone_size: NA; d_call: NA; cdr3_nt: TGTGCCAGTAGTCTACGACGGGGCGAGCAGTACTTC; cdr3_aa: CASSLRRGEQYF
j_call: TRBJ1-1; v_call: TRBV29-1; clone_size: NA; d_call: NA; cdr3_nt: TGCAGCGTCCTAGGGGAGGGGAACACTGAAGCTTTCTTT; cdr3_aa: CSVLGEGNTEAFF
j_call: TRBJ1-4; v_call: TRBV2; clone_size: NA; d_call: NA; cdr3_nt: TGTGCCAGCAGGACCGGACAGACCAGGGGTGAAAAACTGTTTTTT; cdr3_aa: CASRTGQTRGEKLFF
j_call: TRBJ1-5; v_call: TRBV19; clone_size: NA; d_call: TRBD1; cdr3_nt: TGTGCCAGTAGTATAGCCGGGACAGGGGCCGTTAGCAATCAGCCCCAGCATTTT; cdr3_aa: CASSIAGTGAVSNQPQHF
j_call: TRBJ1-1; v_call: TRBV18; clone_size: NA; d_call: TRBD1; cdr3_nt: TGTGCCAGCTCACCAAGAGGGGGCGCAAGCACTGAAGCTTTCTTT; cdr3_aa: CASSPRGGASTEAFF
j_call: TRBJ1-2; v_call: TRBV18; clone_size: NA; d_call: NA; cdr3_nt: TGTGCCAGCTCACCATCCGGGAGCTATGGCTACACCTTC; cdr3_aa: CASSPSGSYGYTF
j_call: TRBJ2-7; v_call: TRBV14; clone_size: few; d_call: TRBD1; cdr3_nt: TGTGCCAGCAGCCTAGGGACAGGGGTTACCTACGAGCAGTACTTC; cdr3_aa: CASSLGTGVTYEQYF
j_call: TRBJ1-5; v_call: TRBV4-2; clone_size: few; d_call: TRBD1; cdr3_nt: TGTGCCAGCAGCCAAGAGGGGGGGACAGGATTTCAGCCCCAGCATTTT; cdr3_aa: CASSQEGGTGFQPQHF
j_call: TRBJ1-4; v_call: TRBV28; clone_size: NA; d_call: TRBD1; cdr3_nt: TGTGCCAGCAGTTTATTACCCAAATGGACAGGGACTAATGAAAAACTGTTTTTT; cdr3_aa: CASSLLPKWTGTNEKLFF
j_call: TRBJ1-5; v_call: TRBV3-1/TRBV3-2; clone_size: NA; d_call: TRBD1; cdr3_nt: TGTGCCAGCAGTCAGGGGGCCCAGCCCCAGCATTTT; cdr3_aa: CASSQGAQPQHF
j_call: TRBJ1-2; v_call: TRBV5-6; clone_size: NA; d_call: TRBD1; cdr3_nt: TGTGCCAGCAGGAACAGGGGGCACAGGGATGGCTACACCTTC; cdr3_aa: CASRNRGHRDGYTF
j_call: TRBJ1-1; v_call: TRBV5-7; clone_size: NA; d_call: NA; cdr3_nt: TGTGCCAGCAGTACGCTTGCGGGGGGTTTGGGCACTGAAGCTTTCTTT; cdr3_aa: CASSTLAGGLGTEAFF
j_call: TRBJ1-4; v_call: TRBV18; clone_size: NA; d_call: NA; cdr3_nt: TGTGCCAGCTCACAAGCAGGTGGCGAAAAACTGTTTTTT; cdr3_aa: CASSQAGGEKLFF
j_call: TRBJ1-1; v_call: TRBV5-1; clone_size: NA; d_call: NA; cdr3_nt: TGCGCCAGCAGCCTCCGTCGGGGGATTGATCTGAACACTGAAGCTTTCTTT; cdr3_aa: CASSLRRGIDLNTEAFF
j_call: TRBJ1-1; v_call: TRBV25-1; clone_size: NA; d_call: NA; cdr3_nt: TGTGCCAGCAGGTTAAGACAGGAGCTCAGGACTGAAGCTTTCTTT; cdr3_aa: CASRLRQELRTEAFF
j_call: TRBJ1-2; v_call: TRBV27; clone_size: NA; d_call: TRBD1; cdr3_nt: TGTGCCAGCAGGGGACAGGGGAGTGTAGGCTACACCTTC; cdr3_aa: CASRGQGSVGYTF
j_call: TRBJ1-1; v_call: TRBV30; clone_size: NA; d_call: NA; cdr3_nt: TGTGCCCGGATTGAGGGGGGGTTCGCTGAAGCTTTCTTT; cdr3_aa: CARIEGGFAEAFF
j_call: TRBJ2-1; v_call: TRBV11-2; clone_size: once; d_call: TRBD2; cdr3_nt: TGTGCCAGCAGCTTAAGAGCGGGAGACAATGAGCAGTTCTTC; cdr3_aa: CASSLRAGDNEQFF
j_call: TRBJ2-4; v_call: TRBV5-4; clone_size: NA; d_call: NA; cdr3_nt: TGTGCCAGCAGAGATCAGGGGTCCTCCATTCAGTACTTC; cdr3_aa: CASRDQGSSIQYF